This T cell receptor (beta chain) comes out of a study of beta chain features in type 1 diabetes. Sequencing targeted expressed TCRB transcripts, as all isolated RNA had been reverse transcribed. Generated by immunoSEQ multiplex PCR, the TCRdb table keeps only in-frame clones and is missing some. The sample lists 860,000 or so clones, around a sixth seen once, with 0.023% in the top ten. V was clipped by 4 bases and J by 7 bases; unmatched bases: 8. The CDR3 consists of 15 residues. The germline CDR1 and CDR2 sequences are SGHRS and YFSETQ. The chain carries TRBV5-1 and TRBJ2-2, with 9 positions matching TRBD1. The clonotype was recovered from a woman younger than 35 in good health. Source material: naive CD4+ T cells from blood. CDR3 coding DNA: TGCGCCAGCAGCCTACAGGGGGCGGCCTTCGGGGAGCTGTTTTTT. Its protein is CASSLQGAAFGELFF.